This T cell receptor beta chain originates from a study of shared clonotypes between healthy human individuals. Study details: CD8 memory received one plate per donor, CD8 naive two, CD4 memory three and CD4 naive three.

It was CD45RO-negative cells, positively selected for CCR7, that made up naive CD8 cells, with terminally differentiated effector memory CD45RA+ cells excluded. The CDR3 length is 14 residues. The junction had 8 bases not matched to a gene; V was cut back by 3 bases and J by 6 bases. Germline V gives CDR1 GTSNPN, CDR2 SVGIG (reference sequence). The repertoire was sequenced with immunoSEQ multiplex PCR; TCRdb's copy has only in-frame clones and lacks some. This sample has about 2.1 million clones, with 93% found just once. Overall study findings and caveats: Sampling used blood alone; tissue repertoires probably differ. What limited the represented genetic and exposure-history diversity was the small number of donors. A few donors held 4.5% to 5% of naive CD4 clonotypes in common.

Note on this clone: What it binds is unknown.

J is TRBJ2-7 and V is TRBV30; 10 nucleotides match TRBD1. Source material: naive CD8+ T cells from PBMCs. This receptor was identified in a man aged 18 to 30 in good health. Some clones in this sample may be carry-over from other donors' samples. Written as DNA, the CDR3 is TGTGCCTGGAGCTCCGGGACAGGGGATGGCGAGCAGTACTTC. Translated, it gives CAWSSGTGDGEQYF.